Presented here are 10 T cell receptor beta chains from one specimen sequenced in a study of T-cell reconstitution after alpha-beta-depleted transplantation in children. Library preparation (for TCRbeta) was performed with unique molecular identifiers. One entry per CDR3 protein results from TCRdb running MiXCR on the PCR reads. The sample carries roughly 76,000 distinct CDR3 sequences, approximately 10% recorded once. Sequences were derived from PBMCs, sampled before TCRalphabeta/CD19-depleted stem cell transplant. The receptor source for this set is a boy aged 5-17 years with acute myeloid leukemia, due to receive a stem cell transplant.

This clonotype was observed at least ten times. The V and J genes are TRBV7-2 and TRBJ1-5; unclear D gene. V was cut by 1 base and J by 5 bases, with 18 bases left in between. This CDR3 contains 17 residues. In germline, CDR1 is SGHTA, CDR2 FQGNSA. The CDR3, as DNA: TGTGCCAGCAGCTTAGTATTCAGGACCGGGTTTTATCAGCCCCAGCATTTT. Its translation: CASSLVFRTGFYQPQHF.

This clonotype was picked up many times. The rearrangement uses TRBV29-1 and TRBJ2-5, with TRBD2 matching over 14 bases. V shed 4 bases, J shed 1 base, and the junction held 5 bases outside the gene matches. This CDR3 has 16 amino acids. Germline V gene sequence: CDR1 SQVTM, CDR2 ANQGSEA. Written as DNA, the CDR3 is TGCAGCGTTGGCCGACTAGCGGGAGGGGCCCAAGAGACCCAGTACTTC. It codes for CSVGRLAGGAQETQYF. Using reference TRBV29-1 and TRBJ2-5 for the parts outside the CDR3, the full variable domain is SAVISQKPSRDICQRGTSLTIQCQVDSQVTMMFWYRQQPGQSLTLIATANQGSEATYESGFVIDKFPISRPNLTFSTLTVSNMSPEDSSIYLCSVGRLAGGAQETQYFGPGTRLLVL.

With respect to this clonotype: This clone may be a read error of a much larger clone one base away. This chain joins TRBV15 and TRBJ2-7; TRBD1 might be the D (6 bases). Looked up from germline, CDR1 is LNHNV and CDR2 is YYDKDF (reference sequence). Trimming left V 2 bases short and J 3 bases short, with 11 bases between. The CDR3 is 14 residues long. The CDR3 nucleotides read TGTGCCACCAGCAGACCGTGGGACAACTACGAGCAGTACGTC. Its protein product is CATSRPWDNYEQYV.

The chain links TRBV14 to TRBJ1-2; weak D call: TRBD1 (6 bases). The CDR3 is 12 residues long. V lost 2 bases to trimming and J lost 7 bases, with 8 bases between them. The germline V gene has CDR1 SGHDN and CDR2 FVKESK. CDR3: CASSQNRVGYTF. Written as DNA, the CDR3 is TGTGCCAGCAGCCAAAACAGGGTTGGCTACACCTTC.

In its sample, this clonotype was seen many times. The V gene is TRBV12-3 or TRBV12-4, the J gene TRBJ1-2; 7 bases agree with TRBD1. CDR3 length equals 13 residues. With 3 bases clipped from V and 7 bases from J, the junction kept 5 bases outside the gene matches. In DNA, the CDR3 is TGTGCCAGCAGTTTCAAAGGGGACAGTGGCTACACCTTC. This translates into CASSFKGDSGYTF.

This clonotype has ten or more counts. This CDR3 is CASTSFPGPSKNIQYF. CDR3 in DNA: TGTGCCAGCACCAGCTTCCCAGGGCCGTCCAAAAACATTCAGTACTTC. The genes are TRBV7-9 and TRBJ2-4; D possibly corresponds to TRBD1 (5 bases). In germline, CDR1 is SEHNR, CDR2 FQNEAQ (reference sequence). The CDR3 consists of 16 residues. Trimming took 7 bases from V and 2 from J, leaving 18 bases between them.

This clonotype occurred many times. The chain joins TRBV29-1 to TRBJ2-7, with no clear D. V lost 4 bases, J lost 4 bases, and 11 bases lay in between. The germline gives CDR1 SQVTM, CDR2 ANQGSEA. The CDR3 sequence is 12 residues long. The CDR3 region is CSVGLGPYEQYF. CDR3 nucleotide sequence: TGCAGCGTTGGCCTAGGACCATACGAGCAGTACTTC.

This clonotype was seen many times. The J gene is TRBJ2-7, the V gene TRBV5-4; perhaps TRBD1 as D (5 bases). Trimming left V 4 bases short and J 4 bases short, with 15 bases between. This CDR3 has 14 residues. Germline V CDR1 and CDR2: SGHNT, YYREEE (reference sequence). This CDR3 reads CASSDSSRIYEQYF. CDR3 bases: TGTGCCAGCAGCGACAGTTCTAGAATTTACGAGCAGTACTTC.

The chain recombines TRBV6-5 with TRBJ1-1, with 9 bases fitting TRBD1. The CDR3 runs 16 residues. Germline CDR1 MNHEY, CDR2 SVGAGI. V shed 4 bases, J shed 1 base, and the junction held 7 bases outside the gene matches. CDR3 nucleotides: TGTGCCAGCAGTTTCCGGGACAGGGACCGGAACACTGAAGCTTTCTTT. The encoded protein is CASSFRDRDRNTEAFF.

In the case of this clonotype: This may arise from a read error, as a much more abundant clone is one base away. J is TRBJ2-7 and V is TRBV7-9; D assignment may be TRBD1 or TRBD2 (5 bases each). This CDR3 comprises 14 residues. V was clipped by 1 base and J by 6 bases, with 13 bases between them. Germline V gene lookup returns CDR1 SEHNR and CDR2 FQNEAQ (reference sequence). The CDR3: CASSLVLGVSEQYF. The CDR3 DNA reads as TGTGCCAGCAGCTTAGTTTTGGGGGTCAGCGAGCAGTACTTC. Full variable domain (rest looked up from reference TRBV7-9 and TRBJ2-7): DTGVSQNPRHKITKRGQNVTFRCDPISEHNRLYWYRQTLGQGPEFLTYFQNEAQLEKSRLLSDRFSAERPKGSFSTLEIQRTEQGDSAMYLCASSLVLGVSEQYFGPGTRLTVT.